This is a list of T cell receptor beta chains from one sample in a study of vaccination and CD4 T cells after COVID-19. MiXCR, applied by TCRdb to the PCR reads, yields one record per CDR3 protein. The sample comprises more than 13,000 distinct CDR3 sequences, 30% of which are singletons, and roughly 15% rests with the top ten. Antigens of these TCRs are unknown. The sample comprised cultured CD4+ T cells from blood. Receptors originate from a human donor with COVID-19. Each CDR3 is given with its conserved first and last residue. A D gene is named only where the DNA matches it firmly. Expanded clones get a size class; other rows say once, few or many, or leave the size out.

>TRBJ1-1|-|TRBV5-3|-
TGTGTCAGAAGCTTAGGGGTGAACACTGAAGCTTTCTTT
CVRSLGVNTEAFF
>TRBJ1-6|-|TRBV9|-
TGTGCCAGCAGCGTGGGTAGCTCCTATAATTCACCCCTCCACTTT
CASSVGSSYNSPLHF
>TRBJ1-2|TRBD1|TRBV6-5|-
TGTGCCAGCAGTTATGGGGACAGAGCTAACTATGGCTACACCTTC
CASSYGDRANYGYTF
>TRBJ1-6|TRBD1|TRBV5-6|-
TGTGCCAGCAGCCCGGGACAGCATAATTCACCCCTCCACTTT
CASSPGQHNSPLHF
>TRBJ2-1|TRBD2|TRBV7-2|few
TGTGCCAACAGTAGGACTAGCGGCCACAATGAGCAGTTCTTC
CANSRTSGHNEQFF
>TRBJ1-3|-|TRBV28|-
TGTGCCAGCAGCAGGGAAGGAAACACCATATATTTT
CASSREGNTIYF
>TRBJ2-3|-|TRBV11-3|few
TGTGCCAGCAGCACAGGGACCGGGACTAACACAGATACGCAGTATTTT
CASSTGTGTNTDTQYF
>TRBJ1-1|-|TRBV7-2|few
TGTGCCAGCAGCTTTCCAGGATCGCACACTGAAGCTTTCTTT
CASSFPGSHTEAFF
>TRBJ1-2|-|TRBV9|once
TGTGCCAGCAGCGTAGCTGGGGGAAGCTATGGCTACACCTTC
CASSVAGGSYGYTF
>TRBJ2-3|TRBD2|TRBV19|-
TGTGCCAGTAGTTCAACCTGGAAGCGGGGGGGCACAGATACGCAGTATTTT
CASSSTWKRGGTDTQYF
>TRBJ1-2|TRBD1|TRBV7-9|-
TGTGCCAGCAGTCCATCAGGGGGGGACTATGGCTACACCTTC
CASSPSGGDYGYTF
>TRBJ1-1|-|TRBV7-2|-
TGTGCCAGCAGCCCCGGACCCGGTGGAGCTTTCTTT
CASSPGPGGAFF
>TRBJ2-4|-|TRBV21-1|once
TGTGCCAGCAGCAAAGGGAGGACTAGCGGTACTCTAGCCAAAAACATTCAGTACTTC
CASSKGRTSGTLAKNIQYF
>TRBJ2-7|-|TRBV9|-
TGTGCCAGCAGCGTTCGACAGGAGGGTTCCTACGAGCAGTACTTC
CASSVRQEGSYEQYF
>TRBJ2-2|-|TRBV6-1|few
TGTGCCAGCAGCTTCGATTACACCGGGGAGCTGTTTTTT
CASSFDYTGELFF
>TRBJ2-1|TRBD1|TRBV4-2|once
TGTGCCAGCAGCGCCTTACAGGGGGGTCGTTACAATGAGCAGTTCTTC
CASSALQGGRYNEQFF
>TRBJ2-1|TRBD1|TRBV5-4|once
TGTGCCAGCAGTACAGGGGACCGCTACAATGAGCAGTTCTTC
CASSTGDRYNEQFF
>TRBJ2-7|-|TRBV4-2|-
TGTGCCAGCAGCCAAGGGCAGGGCACCTACGAGCAGTACTTC
CASSQGQGTYEQYF
>TRBJ2-2|TRBD1|TRBV25-1|few
TGTGCCAGCAGTGAAAAGGACAGGGGATTCACCGGGGAGCTGTTTTTT
CASSEKDRGFTGELFF
>TRBJ2-5|-|TRBV4-1|-
TGCGCCAGCAGCCAGGACCGGGACGGACTTCAAGAGACCCAGTACTTC
CASSQDRDGLQETQYF
>TRBJ2-1|-|TRBV6-1|few
TGTGCCAGCAGTACCGGTGGGGGTCGGCCCAATGAGCAGTTCTTC
CASSTGGGRPNEQFF
>TRBJ2-7|TRBD1|TRBV5-1|-
TGCGCCAGCAGCACCGGAGCCGGGACAGGGACTTACGAGCAGTACTTC
CASSTGAGTGTYEQYF